A selection of T cell receptor beta chains follows, all from one sample in a study of regulatory T cells in long-lasting Graves disease. Each CDR3 protein gets one entry after TCRdb re-called the multiplex PCR reads with MiXCR. This sample has 300,000 to 500,000 distinct CDR3 sequences, with roughly 20% found just once. The sequenced sample was peripheral blood mononuclear cells (PBMCs), obtained when the disease was refractory, from a patient treated with antithyroid drugs. These receptors originate from a female donor with Graves disease. Both conserved end residues are part of each CDR3. D genes are given only for firm matches. Clone size is shown for a subset of rows, as once, few, many or a class of expanded clone.

>TRBJ2-2|.|few|TRBV28
CASSLGREGELFF
TGTGCCAGCAGCTTGGGCCGGGAGGGGGAGCTGTTTTTT
>TRBJ1-1|.|.|TRBV20-1
CSARGIRTNEAFF
TGCAGTGCTAGAGGGATTAGAACGAATGAAGCTTTCTTT
>TRBJ2-7|TRBD1|few|TRBV25-1
CASSEETGAFGEQYF
TGTGCCAGCAGTGAAGAGACAGGGGCTTTTGGCGAGCAGTACTTC
>TRBJ2-7|.|few|TRBV7-9
CASSAQGDEQYF
TGTGCCAGCAGCGCACAGGGAGACGAGCAGTACTTC
>TRBJ1-2|TRBD1|many|TRBV15
CATSSSIDRVYGYTF
TGTGCCACCAGCAGTTCAATCGACAGGGTATATGGCTACACCTTC
>TRBJ2-7|.|few|TRBV12-3/TRBV12-4
CASSLAQGPTNEQYF
TGTGCCAGCAGTTTAGCGCAGGGGCCCACCAACGAGCAGTACTTC
>TRBJ2-7|.|.|TRBV9
CASSTTPGDSYEQYF
TGTGCCAGCAGCACCACCCCGGGGGACAGCTACGAGCAGTACTTC
>TRBJ2-2|.|few|TRBV6-1
CAIKGQTGELFF
TGTGCCATCAAGGGCCAAACCGGGGAGCTGTTTTTT
>TRBJ2-5|.|few|TRBV7-2
CASSPLQGEGTETQYF
TGTGCCAGCAGCCCCCTTCAGGGGGAGGGGACAGAGACCCAGTACTTC
>TRBJ1-1|.|few|TRBV10-3
CAIESGGANTEAFF
TGTGCCATCGAGTCTGGGGGGGCGAACACTGAAGCTTTCTTT
>TRBJ1-1|.|many|TRBV13
CASSFSRPYTEAFF
TGTGCCAGCAGCTTCTCCCGGCCTTACACTGAAGCTTTCTTT
>TRBJ1-1|TRBD1|few|TRBV29-1
CSVPGQILVNTEAFF
TGCAGCGTTCCGGGACAGATCCTCGTGAACACTGAAGCTTTCTTT
>TRBJ2-5|.|few|TRBV20-1
CSASKGGETQYF
TGCAGTGCTAGCAAGGGCGGGGAGACCCAGTACTTC
>TRBJ2-5|.|few|TRBV6-2/TRBV6-3
CASSYTRYPKETQYF
TGTGCCAGCAGTTACACCCGGTATCCCAAAGAGACCCAGTACTTC
>TRBJ2-5|TRBD1|few|TRBV15
CATSIYGTEQETQYF
TGTGCCACCAGCATATACGGGACAGAACAAGAGACCCAGTACTTC
>TRBJ1-5|.|.|TRBV30
CAWSNFEGNQPQHF
TGTGCCTGGAGTAATTTCGAGGGAAATCAGCCCCAGCATTTT
>TRBJ2-7|TRBD2|.|TRBV28
CASSSSGRAWGGEQYF
TGTGCCAGCAGTTCTAGCGGGAGGGCGTGGGGGGGCGAGCAGTACTTC
>TRBJ1-2|.|many|TRBV7-9
CASSLYSDYGYTF
TGTGCCAGCAGCTTATATTCGGACTATGGCTACACCTTC
>TRBJ1-1|TRBD1|few|TRBV18
CASSPPMRTGLNTEAFF
TGTGCCAGCTCACCACCGATGAGGACAGGGTTGAACACTGAAGCTTTCTTT
>TRBJ2-1|TRBD2|.|TRBV29-1
CSGGLAANEQFF
TGCAGCGGGGGACTAGCGGCTAATGAGCAGTTCTTC
>TRBJ1-1|.|few|TRBV19
CASTPGPNTEAFF
TGTGCCAGTACCCCGGGACCGAACACTGAAGCTTTCTTT
>TRBJ2-1|TRBD2|.|TRBV24-1
CATSGAGTKTSASSYNEQFF
TGTGCCACCAGTGGAGCCGGGACTAAAACCTCGGCATCCTCCTACAATGAGCAGTTCTTC
>TRBJ1-5|TRBD1|few|TRBV6-2/TRBV6-3
CASSEDRGAQPQHF
TGTGCCAGCAGTGAGGACAGGGGCGCGCAGCCCCAGCATTTT
>TRBJ1-1|.|few|TRBV4-1
CASSQDLVGSAKNTEAFF
TGCGCCAGCAGCCAAGATCTTGTAGGTTCGGCGAAGAACACTGAAGCTTTCTTT
>TRBJ2-5|TRBD1|many|TRBV2
CASIPQGANRETQYF
TGTGCCAGCATACCTCAGGGGGCAAACCGAGAGACCCAGTACTTC
>TRBJ2-7|TRBD2|many|TRBV28
CASSLGLAGMFEQYF
TGTGCCAGCAGTCTGGGACTAGCGGGAATGTTCGAGCAGTACTTC
>TRBJ1-4|.|many|TRBV12-3/TRBV12-4
CASSSEVGEEKLFF
TGTGCCAGCAGCTCCGAGGTAGGGGAGGAAAAACTGTTTTTT
>TRBJ1-2|.|many|TRBV12-3/TRBV12-4
CASTYGNYGYTF
TGTGCCAGCACCTACGGGAACTATGGCTACACCTTC
>TRBJ2-1|TRBD2|.|TRBV5-8
CASSWGLAGSYNEQFF
TGTGCCAGCAGCTGGGGACTAGCGGGTTCCTACAATGAGCAGTTCTTC
>TRBJ2-5|.|many|TRBV7-9
CASSLQGSETQYF
TGTGCCAGCAGCTTACAGGGGAGCGAGACCCAGTACTTC
>TRBJ2-5|.|few|TRBV6-1
CASSKPWGGAQETQCF
TGTGCCAGCAGTAAACCCTGGGGCGGGGCCCAAGAGACCCAGTGCTTC
>TRBJ2-7|.|many|TRBV11-2
CASSFVSEQYF
TGTGCCAGCAGCTTCGTCTCCGAGCAGTACTTC
>TRBJ2-2|TRBD2|.|TRBV5-1
CASSFLISGRDTGELFF
TGCGCCAGCAGCTTCCTTATTAGCGGGAGGGACACCGGGGAGCTGTTTTTT
>TRBJ2-3|.|.|TRBV29-1
CSVDTGLPFTDTQYF
TGCAGCGTTGATACAGGGTTGCCATTCACAGATACGCAGTATTTT
>TRBJ2-2|.|.|TRBV20-1
CSARQMNTGELFF
TGCAGTGCAAGACAGATGAACACCGGGGAGCTGTTTTTT
>TRBJ1-6|TRBD1|many|TRBV12-3/TRBV12-4
CASSFWGQYSYNSPLHF
TGTGCCAGCAGTTTCTGGGGACAGTACTCCTATAATTCACCCCTCCACTTT
>TRBJ2-7|.|many|TRBV10-3
CAISERTASYEQYF
TGTGCCATCAGTGAGAGGACGGCCTCCTACGAGCAGTACTTC
>TRBJ1-6|.|.|TRBV7-2
CASGLSGTQIF
TGTGCCAGCGGCTTATCCGGGACCCAGATTTTT
>TRBJ1-1|.|.|TRBV30
CAWSVRLRVNTEAFF
TGTGCCTGGAGTGTACGGCTGAGAGTGAACACTGAAGCTTTCTTT
>TRBJ2-5|TRBD2|many|TRBV12-3/TRBV12-4
CASSFIAGGETQYF
TGTGCCAGCAGCTTCATAGCGGGAGGAGAGACCCAGTACTTC
>TRBJ2-5|.|.|TRBV19
CASSILSGQETQYF
TGTGCCAGTAGTATATTATCTGGACAAGAGACCCAGTACTTC
>TRBJ1-2|TRBD1|many|TRBV10-1
CASSATDRLGGYTF
TGCGCCAGCAGTGCTACGGACAGGCTTGGCGGCTACACCTTC
>TRBJ2-5|TRBD2|many|TRBV28
CASSSLGLAGEETQYF
TGTGCCAGCAGTTCCCTTGGACTAGCGGGAGAAGAGACCCAGTACTTC
>TRBJ2-1|.|.|TRBV6-1
CASRAGTWGNEQFF
TGTGCCAGCAGGGCGGGGACTTGGGGGAATGAGCAGTTCTTC
>TRBJ1-5|.|few|TRBV20-1
CSAALPGGDGNQPQHF
TGCAGTGCCGCCCTTCCCGGGGGCGATGGCAATCAGCCCCAGCATTTT
>TRBJ2-7|TRBD1|few|TRBV20-1
CSASKGTGAYEQYF
TGCAGTGCTAGTAAAGGGACAGGGGCCTACGAGCAGTACTTC
>TRBJ2-2|.|once|TRBV25-1
CASSAGRDTGELFF
TGTGCCAGCAGCGCCGGACGGGACACCGGGGAGCTGTTTTTT
>TRBJ2-7|.|.|TRBV19
CASSRKLPPRAEQYF
TGTGCCAGTAGTCGAAAACTCCCCCCACGTGCCGAGCAGTACTTC
>TRBJ2-2|TRBD2|.|TRBV19
CASSLTLHSGTNTGELFF
TGTGCCAGTAGCCTAACACTCCATAGCGGGACAAACACCGGGGAGCTGTTTTTT
>TRBJ1-5|.|few|TRBV28
CASISQGRAQPQHF
TGTGCCAGCATAAGCCAGGGGCGAGCTCAGCCCCAGCATTTT
>TRBJ1-6|.|few|TRBV28
CASSLLVASYNSPLHF
TGTGCCAGCAGTTTACTGGTTGCCTCCTATAATTCACCCCTCCACTTT
>TRBJ1-5|.|few|TRBV6-1
CASRNSWDSNQPQHF
TGTGCCAGCAGAAACTCTTGGGATAGCAATCAGCCCCAGCATTTT
>TRBJ1-2|.|.|TRBV12-3/TRBV12-4
CASPECFNYGYTF
TGTGCCAGCCCCGAATGTTTTAACTATGGCTACACCTTC
>TRBJ2-7|.|.|TRBV5-1
CASRLGAVNYEQYF
TGCGCCAGCAGGTTGGGCGCAGTAAACTACGAGCAGTACTTC